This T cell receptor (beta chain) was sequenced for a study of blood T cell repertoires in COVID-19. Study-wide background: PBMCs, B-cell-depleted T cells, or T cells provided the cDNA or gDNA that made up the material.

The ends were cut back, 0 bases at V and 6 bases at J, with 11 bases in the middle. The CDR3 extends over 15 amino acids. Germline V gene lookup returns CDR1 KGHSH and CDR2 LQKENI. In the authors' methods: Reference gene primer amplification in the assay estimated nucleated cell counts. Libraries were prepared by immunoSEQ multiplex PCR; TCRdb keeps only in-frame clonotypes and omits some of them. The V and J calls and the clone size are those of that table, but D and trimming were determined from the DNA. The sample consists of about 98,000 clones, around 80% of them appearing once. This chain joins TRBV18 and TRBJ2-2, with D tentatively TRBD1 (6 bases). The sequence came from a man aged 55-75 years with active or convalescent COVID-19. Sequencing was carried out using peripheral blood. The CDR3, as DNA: TGTGCCAGCTCACCACCGTTACAGGGCGCCGGGGAGCTGTTTTTT. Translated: CASSPPLQGAGELFF.